Given below is one T cell receptor (beta chain) in context. The sample comes from a study of blood T cell repertoires in COVID-19. About the study: Acute-phase and convalescent COVID-19 samples originated in the United States, Italy and Spain. Sources were T cells, B-cell-depleted T cells, or PBMCs; the material itself was cDNA or gDNA.

Study processing details: Scientists estimated how many nucleated cells there were by amplifying reference gene primers. Sequencing used immunoSEQ multiplex PCR; TCRdb keeps in-frame clones, though not all of them. The V and J calls and the clone size are those of that table, but D and trimming were determined from the DNA. The table has approximately 170,000 clones, about 80% seen once; the top ten hold approximately 2.5%. CDR1 is MGHDK, CDR2 SYGVNS, per germline. There are 14 residues in the CDR3. Trimming removed 3 bases from V and 7 bases from J; junction bases left unmatched: 8. Sequencing input: peripheral blood. This receptor was taken from a human donor with acute or convalescent COVID-19. The donor label of this sample is uncertain. The J gene is TRBJ1-2, the V gene TRBV25-1, with 7 bases fitting TRBD1. The CDR3 coding sequence is TGTGCCAGCAGTGAGCCAGGGGGAGGAGGTGGCTACACCTTC. It specifies CASSEPGGGGGYTF.